These T cell receptor beta chains were read from a single sample in a study of cytomegalovirus exposure and HLA in healthy donors. The assay was immunoSEQ multiplex PCR, and TCRdb's table has in-frame clones only and misses some. The data show approximately 97,000 clones, roughly 83% seen once. Sequenced: PBMCs. These TCRs come from a male donor in good health and CMV-seropositive. CDR3s include the opening cysteine and the closing phenylalanine or tryptophan. Each record gives: D gene, clone size, J gene, V gene, CDR3 DNA, CDR3 protein. D genes are given only for firm matches. Some rows have no size entry. The others give once, few or many, or a class for an expanded clone.

d_call: TRBD2; clone_size: -; j_call: TRBJ2-7; v_call: TRBV6-1; cdr3_nt: TGTGCCAGCAGTGTAGACCTATATGGGGGAGGGTACGAGCAGTACTTC; cdr3_aa: CASSVDLYGGGYEQYF
d_call: TRBD2; clone_size: -; j_call: TRBJ2-1; v_call: TRBV5-8; cdr3_nt: TGTGCCAGCAGCTTGGCAGCGGGGATTGGAGGTTACAATGAGCAGTTCTTC; cdr3_aa: CASSLAAGIGGYNEQFF
d_call: TRBD1; clone_size: -; j_call: TRBJ1-5; v_call: TRBV5-1; cdr3_nt: TGCGCCAGCAGCTTGGAAGGACAGGGTTATCAGCCCCAGCATTTT; cdr3_aa: CASSLEGQGYQPQHF
d_call: -; clone_size: -; j_call: TRBJ1-2; v_call: TRBV30; cdr3_nt: TGTGCCTGGAGTGTACCGGCAGGGGTCCGTCTCTATTATGGCTACACCTTC; cdr3_aa: CAWSVPAGVRLYYGYTF
d_call: -; clone_size: few; j_call: TRBJ1-1; v_call: TRBV29-1; cdr3_nt: TGCAGCGTAAGGACAGTTATGAACACTGAAGCTTTCTTT; cdr3_aa: CSVRTVMNTEAFF
d_call: -; clone_size: -; j_call: TRBJ2-5; v_call: TRBV5-8; cdr3_nt: TGTGCCACCACCCCGGGTTCATTACCGTTGGAGACCCAGTACTTC; cdr3_aa: CATTPGSLPLETQYF
d_call: TRBD1; clone_size: -; j_call: TRBJ2-7; v_call: TRBV10-3; cdr3_nt: TGTGCCATCAGTGAGGGTCCGGGGACAGGGTCCTACGAGCAGTACTTC; cdr3_aa: CAISEGPGTGSYEQYF
d_call: TRBD1; clone_size: -; j_call: TRBJ1-1; v_call: TRBV25-1; cdr3_nt: TGTGCCACAGGACAGGGACCTGAAGCTTTCTTT; cdr3_aa: CATGQGPEAFF
d_call: TRBD2; clone_size: -; j_call: TRBJ2-1; v_call: TRBV5-5; cdr3_nt: TGTGCCAGCACCGAGACTAGCGGGGGAGGTGGTGAGCAGTTCTTC; cdr3_aa: CASTETSGGGGEQFF
d_call: -; clone_size: few; j_call: TRBJ2-4; v_call: TRBV2; cdr3_nt: TGTGCCAGCAGTGGGTTTTTTGTTCCGAGTCCGAAACTAATAGCCAAAAACATTCAGTACTTC; cdr3_aa: CASSGFFVPSPKLIAKNIQYF
d_call: -; clone_size: -; j_call: TRBJ1-2; v_call: TRBV6-5; cdr3_nt: TGTGCCAGCAGTCCCTTTCAAGGGGACTATGGCTACACCTTC; cdr3_aa: CASSPFQGDYGYTF
d_call: TRBD1; clone_size: -; j_call: TRBJ1-6; v_call: TRBV5-4; cdr3_nt: TGTGCCAGCAGAGGGGACAGGGGGCGGGGACCCCTCCACTTT; cdr3_aa: CASRGDRGRGPLHF
d_call: TRBD1; clone_size: few; j_call: TRBJ1-5; v_call: TRBV2; cdr3_nt: TGTGCCAGCAGCGCCACAGGGGGAAGGCAGCCCCAGCATTTT; cdr3_aa: CASSATGGRQPQHF
d_call: -; clone_size: -; j_call: TRBJ2-3; v_call: TRBV4-1; cdr3_nt: TGCGCCAGCAGCCTGACGGGAAAGAGGTCAGATACGCAGTATTTT; cdr3_aa: CASSLTGKRSDTQYF
d_call: -; clone_size: once; j_call: TRBJ2-2; v_call: TRBV7-2; cdr3_nt: TGTGCCAGCAGCTTAGACACCCTTTGGACCGGGGAGCTGTTTTTT; cdr3_aa: CASSLDTLWTGELFF
d_call: -; clone_size: few; j_call: TRBJ1-1; v_call: TRBV5-6; cdr3_nt: TGTGCCAGCAGTCTGGGACCCGGGACAGAAGCTTTCTTT; cdr3_aa: CASSLGPGTEAFF
d_call: TRBD2; clone_size: -; j_call: TRBJ2-3; v_call: TRBV18; cdr3_nt: TGTGCCAGTTACGGACTAGCGGGGGGAGATACGCAGTATTTT; cdr3_aa: CASYGLAGGDTQYF
d_call: TRBD1; clone_size: -; j_call: TRBJ1-1; v_call: TRBV29-1; cdr3_nt: TGCAGCGTGCTAGGGTGGGCACAGGGGACTGAAGCTTTCTTT; cdr3_aa: CSVLGWAQGTEAFF
d_call: -; clone_size: -; j_call: TRBJ1-5; v_call: TRBV6-5; cdr3_nt: TGTGCCAGCAGCGCCAGGACGGGGGGACAGCCCCAGCATTTT; cdr3_aa: CASSARTGGQPQHF
d_call: TRBD2; clone_size: -; j_call: TRBJ2-1; v_call: TRBV29-1; cdr3_nt: TGCAGCGTTGTGGGGGGCCTAGCGGGGGCCCACTACAATGAGCAGTTCTTC; cdr3_aa: CSVVGGLAGAHYNEQFF
d_call: -; clone_size: -; j_call: TRBJ1-1; v_call: TRBV6-5; cdr3_nt: TGTGCCAGCAGGCCGACTGGGAGCACTGAAGCTTTCTTT; cdr3_aa: CASRPTGSTEAFF
d_call: TRBD2; clone_size: -; j_call: TRBJ2-7; v_call: TRBV11-3; cdr3_nt: TGTGCCAGCAGCTTGGGGACTAGCGGCCCCCGGGGCCCCTACGAGCAGTACTTC; cdr3_aa: CASSLGTSGPRGPYEQYF
d_call: -; clone_size: -; j_call: TRBJ2-1; v_call: TRBV6-4; cdr3_nt: TGTGCCAGCAGTGACTCGAGGATACTTAGGCGTCACAATGAGCAGTTCTTC; cdr3_aa: CASSDSRILRRHNEQFF
d_call: TRBD1; clone_size: -; j_call: TRBJ2-5; v_call: TRBV7-9; cdr3_nt: TGTGCCAGCAGCCTAGGGGGACAGGGTGGAGAGACCCAGTACTTC; cdr3_aa: CASSLGGQGGETQYF
d_call: -; clone_size: -; j_call: TRBJ2-2; v_call: TRBV5-1; cdr3_nt: TGCGCCAGCTCCCGGTCCCGGGGAGCGGACACCGGGGAGCTGTTTTTT; cdr3_aa: CASSRSRGADTGELFF
d_call: -; clone_size: -; j_call: TRBJ1-1; v_call: TRBV2; cdr3_nt: TGTGCCAGCTCCCCCGGTATGGGCAGGGGGAACACTGAAGCTTTCTTT; cdr3_aa: CASSPGMGRGNTEAFF
d_call: -; clone_size: once; j_call: TRBJ1-1; v_call: TRBV7-8; cdr3_nt: TGTGCCAGCAGCTTAGACAGGGCGAACACTGAAGCTTTCTTT; cdr3_aa: CASSLDRANTEAFF
d_call: TRBD1; clone_size: few; j_call: TRBJ1-1; v_call: TRBV7-3; cdr3_nt: TGTGCCAGCAGCCCTACAGGGGCTGAAGCTTTCTTT; cdr3_aa: CASSPTGAEAFF
d_call: -; clone_size: -; j_call: TRBJ1-2; v_call: TRBV30; cdr3_nt: TGTGCCTGTTCCCGACAGTCCCGCGTGACCCGCTATGGCTACACCTTC; cdr3_aa: CACSRQSRVTRYGYTF
d_call: -; clone_size: -; j_call: TRBJ1-1; v_call: TRBV19; cdr3_nt: TGTGCCAGTAGTATAGAGAGGGCGGGTGAAGCTTTCTTT; cdr3_aa: CASSIERAGEAFF
d_call: -; clone_size: -; j_call: TRBJ2-7; v_call: TRBV12-5; cdr3_nt: TGTGCTAGTGGCCTGCTGGACAGACTCTACGAGCAGTACTTC; cdr3_aa: CASGLLDRLYEQYF
d_call: -; clone_size: -; j_call: TRBJ2-5; v_call: TRBV5-6; cdr3_nt: TGTGCCAGCAGCTCCCAGGGGGGACACCAAGAGACCCAGTACTTC; cdr3_aa: CASSSQGGHQETQYF